The 2 T cell receptor beta chains below all came from one sample that was sequenced in a study of cytomegalovirus exposure and HLA in healthy donors. The PCR contained 60 Vbeta and 13 Jbeta primers. The assay was immunoSEQ multiplex PCR, and TCRdb's table has in-frame clones only and misses some. This table has about 220,000 clones, approximately 82% appearing once. The sample was PBMCs. The source of these receptors is a young man in good health and CMV-seronegative.

This clone was seen a handful of times. The chain's CDR3 is CASRRTGGEDTQYF. CDR3 DNA: TGTGCCAGTAGAAGGACAGGGGGGGAAGATACGCAGTATTTT. The V gene is TRBV19, the J gene TRBJ2-3; 10 nucleotides agree with TRBD1. CDR1 is LNHDA, CDR2 SQIVND, per germline (reference sequence). This CDR3 has 14 amino acids. Trimming removed 6 bases from V and 5 bases from J; junction bases left unmatched: 5. The variable domain in full, with the rest retrieved from reference TRBV19 and TRBJ2-3, is DGGITQSPKYLFRKEGQNVTLSCEQNLNHDAMYWYRQDPGQGLRLIYYSQIVNDFQKGDIAEGYSVSREKKESFPLTVTSAQKNPTAFYLCASRRTGGEDTQYFGPGTRLTVL.

This clone was recorded once. The chain carries TRBV4-1 and TRBJ1-1; 10 nucleotides align to TRBD1. The CDR3 runs to 15 residues. The V gene end was trimmed by 3 bases and the J gene end by 6 bases; junction bases not matched to a gene: 7. Germline lookup yields CDR1 MGHRA and CDR2 YSYEKL. The CDR3 sequence: CASSQTGGAAPEAFF. DNA of the CDR3: TGCGCCAGCAGCCAGACAGGGGGCGCGGCCCCTGAAGCTTTCTTT.